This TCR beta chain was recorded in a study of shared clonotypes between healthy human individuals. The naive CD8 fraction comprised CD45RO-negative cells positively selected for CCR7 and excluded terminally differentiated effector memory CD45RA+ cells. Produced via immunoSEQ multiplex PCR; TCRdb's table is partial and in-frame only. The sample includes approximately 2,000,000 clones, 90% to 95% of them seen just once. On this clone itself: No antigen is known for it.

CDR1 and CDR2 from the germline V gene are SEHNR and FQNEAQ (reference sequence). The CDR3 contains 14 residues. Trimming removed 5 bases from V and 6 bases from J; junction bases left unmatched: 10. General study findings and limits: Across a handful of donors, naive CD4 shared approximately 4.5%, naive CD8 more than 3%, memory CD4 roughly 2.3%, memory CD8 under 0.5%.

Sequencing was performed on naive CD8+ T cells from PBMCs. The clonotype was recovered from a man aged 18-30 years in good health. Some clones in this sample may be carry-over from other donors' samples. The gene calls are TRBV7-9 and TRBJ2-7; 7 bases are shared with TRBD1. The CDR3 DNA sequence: TGTGCCAGCAGCGGCCCCAGCACAGGGGCCGAGCAGTACTTC. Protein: CASSGPSTGAEQYF.